This entry describes one TCR beta chain. Its antigen is not identified. Carried by the TCR beta cDNA libraries were unique molecular identifiers. With roughly 1 to 11 million T cells as the source, a few hundred thousand cDNA molecules resulted. MiXCR was run by TCRdb on the PCR reads, yielding one entry per CDR3 protein. The table includes a few hundred thousand distinct CDR3 sequences, 40% to 55% detected once. This sample is drawn from a study of post-analysis software for immune sequencing data. Study results and caveats: Relative to controls, patients had several TRBV segments at higher frequency, with TRBV5-6, TRBV5-1 and TRBV20-1 among these. Those samples that were prepared in the same batch co-clustered strongly by F measure. The study found significantly lower normalized Chao1 diversity in multiple sclerosis patients than in controls.

CDR1 is SGHAT and CDR2 is FQNNGV in the germline V gene. V shed 1 base and J shed 5 bases, with 9 bases lying between them. There are 13 residues in the CDR3. J is TRBJ2-7 and V is TRBV11-2; D not certain. This TCR was sampled from a girl aged 5-17 years with multiple sclerosis. The source material was blood. CDR3 protein: CASSLGGRDEQYF. The CDR3 DNA reads as TGTGCCAGCAGCTTAGGGGGTCGCGACGAGCAGTACTTC.